This T cell receptor beta chain originates from a study of T-cell memory formation after mild COVID-19. TCR alpha and TCR beta cDNA libraries with sample barcodes and UMIs came from 5'RACE using constant-segment primers. TCRdb reprocessed the 5' RACE reads via MiXCR and lists one record per CDR3 protein. This sample yields under 250,000 distinct CDR3 sequences, of which over 9% are seen a single time; approximately 3.3% belongs to the top ten. The study, taken as a whole, reports: SARS-CoV-2 specificity of second-wave clones peaking day 37 was unconfirmed. CD4+ contracting clones lay mainly in CM and EM, CD8+ ones in EMRA. Later expanders leaned CD4+, whereas clones that contracted between day 15 and 85 were balanced CD4/CD8.

With 5 bases removed from V and 6 bases from J, the gap between germline ends came to 11 bases. The CDR3 has 13 residues. The germline gives CDR1 SGHAT, CDR2 FQNNGV. This clonotype has more than one count but fewer than ten. Antigen: not known. The sequence was collected from a young man who had mild COVID-19 (a few samples of this study predate the infection). Cell type and time point are not known. The chain has TRBV11-2 and TRBJ2-4, with a tentative D call TRBD2 (5 bases). Material for sequencing was PBMCs or a T cell subset sorted from them (not recorded which). This CDR3 is CASSPRVANIQYF. Written as DNA, the CDR3 is TGTGCCAGCAGCCCGCGGGTGGCAAACATTCAGTACTTC. The whole variable domain, filled in from reference TRBV11-2 and TRBJ2-4, reads EAGVAQSPRYKIIEKRQSVAFWCNPISGHATLYWYQQILGQGPKLLIQFQNNGVVDDSQLPKDRFSAERLKGVDSTLKIQPAKLEDSAVYLCASSPRVANIQYFGAGTRLSVL.